The entry below gives a single T cell receptor beta chain sequence along with its context. What this receptor recognizes is not known. Base-call qualities are not available, and no considerably larger clone is one nucleotide away. These data are taken from a study of blood T cell repertoires in COVID-19 (TCRdb year 2020). With regard to the full study: Collaborator samples came from the United States, Italy and Spain and covered acute and convalescent phases of COVID-19. The material from the prospective study consisted of cDNA or gDNA derived from T cells, B-cell-depleted T cells, or PBMCs. Deeply sampled blood TCRbeta repertoires from subjects exposed to, actively infected with, or recovered from COVID-19 were included in the dataset. The repertoires were made available in a free public database intended to serve as a resource for research on the immune response to SARS-CoV-2. Samples were obtained from the ongoing ImmuneRACE study (first 160 participants) and from roughly 1,300 subjects provided by 6 global collaborators. The sample metadata nearly always contained a de-identified subject ID, COVID-19 status, age in years and sex. Where available, HLA class I and class II types were obtained from metadata supplied by the sample provider rather than from assay-based typing. Overall study results and their limits: Clinical and demographic metadata were provided uncurated, with the amount varying by source and participant.

The immunoSEQ Assay, a bias-controlled multiplex PCR, was used to amplify TCRbeta CDR3 regions from genomic DNA. The authors' analysis ran thus. The number of nucleated cells in each sample was estimated by amplification of reference gene primers within the assay. To quantify the absolute abundance of each unique TCRbeta CDR3 rearrangement, sequence reads were collapsed and filtered. For each sample, productive Simpson clonality was calculated by taking the square root of Simpson's diversity index across productive rearrangements. This immuneACCESS table, as held by TCRdb, lists in-frame sequences with V and J called but not all clones. Of the missing ones, under half trace to an unresolved V gene in checked studies; the others have no known cause. The V and J calls and clone size are taken from that table; D and trimming were inferred from the DNA. The sample table shows about 250,000 clones, and approximately 90% are seen once. Together, the top ten hold roughly 6.7% of the sample.

One collaborating source in Seattle enrolled patients during active infection and followed them longitudinally through the course of disease. The collaborating institutions used their own protocols to collect whole blood in K2EDTA tubes. Collaborator samples were shipped for TCRbeta analysis as frozen whole blood, isolated PBMCs, or DNA extracted from either sample type. Trimming removed 6 bases from V and 1 base from J, leaving 10 bases between the germline ends. In the germline V gene, CDR1 corresponds to SGHAT and CDR2 to FQNNGV. Including the terminal cysteine and phenylalanine, the CDR3 comprises 15 residues. Only CDR3 DNA remains: 45 bases, in frame from the first base.

Sequenced material: peripheral blood. This receptor was identified in a woman in her thirties with COVID-19, enrolled during active disease. The V and J segments used are TRBV11-2 and TRBJ2-6; possibly the D gene is TRBD2, per 5 matching bases. The DNA sequence is as follows: TGTGCCAGCAGGCGACCGGGATCTGGGGCCAACGTCCTGACTTTC. Translated, this is CASRRPGSGANVLTF.